This T cell receptor beta chain was sequenced during a study of early T cells in non-severe SARS-CoV-2 infection. The CDR3 length is 15 residues. Trimming at V came to 1 base and at J to 4 bases, leaving 4 bases not matched to a gene. Per the germline V gene, CDR1 is SGHNT and CDR2 is YYREEE (reference sequence). TCRdb re-analysed the 5' RACE reads in MiXCR, keeping a single row per CDR3 protein. The table shows some 71,000 distinct CDR3 sequences, with around a tenth occurring only once. This clonotype was observed many times. The TCR was taken from an adult who was a healthcare worker with PCR-confirmed SARS-CoV-2 infection or an uninfected control (not recorded which). Input material: whole blood. The V gene is TRBV5-4, the J gene TRBJ2-1, with TRBD2 matching 8 bases. The CDR3 nucleotides read TGTGCCAGCAGCTTGCTGAGCGGGAGTTACAATGAGCAGTTCTTC. Protein product: CASSLLSGSYNEQFF.